This T cell receptor beta chain derives from a study of blood T cell repertoires in COVID-19. Only in-frame clones appear in the TCRdb table, and some are missing; sequencing was by immunoSEQ multiplex PCR. Of just over 350,000 clones in the sample, around nine tenths were seen once. This CDR3 has 17 amino acids. The ends lost 3 bases at V and 3 bases at J; junction bases unmatched: 10. The sequenced material came from peripheral blood. This rearrangement joins TRBV23-1 to TRBJ2-2; TRBD1 matches 7 bases. TRBV23-1 is noted as an ORF with a role that remains uncertain. The source is a woman aged 55-75 years with COVID-19, enrolled during active disease. The CDR3 bases are TGCGCCAGCAGTCACCCTTGGGACAGTCGAGACACCGGGGAGCTGTTTTTT. Translation: CASSHPWDSRDTGELFF.